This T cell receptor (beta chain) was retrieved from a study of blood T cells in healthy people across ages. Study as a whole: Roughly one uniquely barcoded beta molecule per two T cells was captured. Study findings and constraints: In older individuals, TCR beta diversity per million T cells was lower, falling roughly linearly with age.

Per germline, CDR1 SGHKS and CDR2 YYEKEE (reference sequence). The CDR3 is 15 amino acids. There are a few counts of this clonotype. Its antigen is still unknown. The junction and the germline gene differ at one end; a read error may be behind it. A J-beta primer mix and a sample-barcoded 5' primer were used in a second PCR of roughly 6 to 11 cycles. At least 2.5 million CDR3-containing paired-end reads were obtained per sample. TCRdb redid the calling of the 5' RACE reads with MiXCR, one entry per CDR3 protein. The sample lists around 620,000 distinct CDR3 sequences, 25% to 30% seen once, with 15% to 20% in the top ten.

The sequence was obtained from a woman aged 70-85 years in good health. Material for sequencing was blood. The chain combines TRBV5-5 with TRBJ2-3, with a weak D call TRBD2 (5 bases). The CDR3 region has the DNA TGTGCCGGCAGCTTGGGAGTGTCTAACACAGATACGCAGTATTTT. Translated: CAGSLGVSNTDTQYF.